This T cell receptor beta chain emerged from a study of blood T cell repertoires in COVID-19 (dated by TCRdb to about 2020). As for the study more broadly: Collaborator samples came from the United States, Italy and Spain and covered acute and convalescent phases of COVID-19. Nearly every sample came with metadata listing a de-identified subject ID, COVID-19 status, age in years and sex. HLA class I and class II types, where available, came from metadata supplied by the sample provider rather than from assay-based typing. The dataset comprised deeply sampled blood TCRbeta repertoires from subjects exposed to, actively infected with, or recovered from COVID-19. The material from the prospective study consisted of cDNA or gDNA derived from T cells, B-cell-depleted T cells, or PBMCs. The repertoires were made available in a free public database intended to serve as a resource for research on the immune response to SARS-CoV-2. Samples came from the ongoing ImmuneRACE study (first 160 participants) plus 1,254 subjects from 6 global collaborators. Summary of the overall study and its limitations: The quantity of clinical and demographic metadata differed by source and by participant and was supplied without curation.

Participants in the prospective study were enrolled through a virtual design, were aged about 18 to 89 years, and lived in approximately 24 United States geographic areas. In the prospective study, cohorts were assigned on the basis of participant-reported clinical history obtained from a screening survey and a study questionnaire. ImmuneRACE Cohort 3 recovered participants were defined by two consecutive negative NP/OP PCR tests, healthcare professional clearance, or symptom resolution. Each participant in the prospective study had whole blood, serum and a nasopharyngeal or oropharyngeal swab collected by mobile phlebotomists. Additional blood draws and questionnaires over an approximately two-month period could optionally be provided by prospective study participants. Prospective study blood samples were shipped either frozen or at room temperature before DNA extraction. TCRbeta CDR3 regions were amplified from genomic DNA by means of the immunoSEQ Assay, a bias-controlled multiplex PCR. The study's processing was this. The number of nucleated cells in each sample was estimated from the amplification of reference gene primers within the assay. To quantify the absolute abundance of each unique TCRbeta CDR3 rearrangement, sequence reads were collapsed and filtered. Productive Simpson clonality was computed per sample as the square root of Simpson's diversity index over productive rearrangements. Entries here come from immuneACCESS through TCRdb and include only in-frame sequences with V and J called. Some clones fail to appear in such tables; in the studies checked, an unresolved V gene covers under half of the shortfall, and the cause of the remainder is unknown. D and trimming were read from the DNA, whereas the V and J calls and clone size are those reported in that table. The table for this sample lists fewer than 200,000 clones; around 78% of them were counted only once. The ten largest clonotypes hold 4.4% of the sample.

Points on this clone: Its antigen remains unidentified. Base qualities are not recorded, but no much larger clone differs from it by a single base.

The CDR3 goes from the cysteine to the phenylalanine over 14 residues. Here the CDR3 DNA is all that survives: 42 bases in frame from base 1. Relative to germline, V is missing 4 bases and J is missing 6 bases, with 6 bases of the junction outside any gene match. CDR1 is given as MDHEN and CDR2 as SYDVKM, both from the germline V gene. The sequencing sample was made of PBMCs or T cells enriched from blood (not recorded which). This clonotype was sampled from a woman aged 45 to 65 who had recovered from COVID-19. The chain is assembled from TRBV28 and TRBJ1-1, with 9 middle bases fitting TRBD1. The CDR3 here reads CASSSGQGLPEAFF. The sequenced DNA is TGTGCCAGCAGTTCAGGACAGGGGCTCCCTGAAGCTTTCTTT.